This T cell receptor beta chain was recorded in a study of beta chain features in type 1 diabetes. Findings and limits, study-wide: People with Type 1 diabetes carried modestly yet significantly shorter TCRB CDR3s in all four CD4+ subsets.

This CDR3 region has 13 residues. V lost 3 bases and J lost 5, with 11 bases in between. Germline CDR1 is GTSNPN and CDR2 is SVGIG (reference sequence). This clone has a handful of counts. Its antigen is as yet unknown. All of the isolated RNA was reverse transcribed, so expressed TCRB transcripts were sequenced. Measured with immunoSEQ multiplex PCR; TCRdb has only the in-frame clones, and not every one. The top ten hold 0.03% to 0.045% of the sample, which has hundreds of thousands of clones, roughly 13% seen once. The sequenced sample was naive CD4+ T cells from blood. V usage is TRBV30 and J usage is TRBJ2-1; no reliable D call. The sequence came from a young man with type 1 diabetes. The CDR3 region is CAWRLMYHNEQFF. The CDR3 DNA reads as TGTGCCTGGAGGCTAATGTACCACAATGAGCAGTTCTTC.